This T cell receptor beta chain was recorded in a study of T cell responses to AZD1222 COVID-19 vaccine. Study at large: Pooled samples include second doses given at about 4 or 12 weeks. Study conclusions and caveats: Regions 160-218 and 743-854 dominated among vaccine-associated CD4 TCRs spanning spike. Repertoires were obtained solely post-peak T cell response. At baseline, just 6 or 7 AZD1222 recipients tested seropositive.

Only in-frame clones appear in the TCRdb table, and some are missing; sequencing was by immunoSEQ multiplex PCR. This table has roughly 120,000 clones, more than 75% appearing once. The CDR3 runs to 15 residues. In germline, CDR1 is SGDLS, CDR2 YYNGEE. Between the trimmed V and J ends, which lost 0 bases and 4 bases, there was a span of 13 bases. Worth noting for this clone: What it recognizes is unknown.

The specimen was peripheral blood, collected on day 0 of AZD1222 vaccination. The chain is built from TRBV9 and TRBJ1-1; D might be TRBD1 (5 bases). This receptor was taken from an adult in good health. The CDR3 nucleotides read TGTGCCAGCAGCGTAGCTCCCGGGGGAGGCACTGAAGCTTTCTTT. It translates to CASSVAPGGGTEAFF. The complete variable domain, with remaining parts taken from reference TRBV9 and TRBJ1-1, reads DSGVTQTPKHLITATGQRVTLRCSPRSGDLSVYWYQQSLDQGLQFLIQYYNGEERAKGNILERFSAQQFPDLHSELNLSSLELGDSALYFCASSVAPGGGTEAFFGQGTRLTVV.